This T cell receptor beta chain was sequenced in a study of blood T cells in healthy people across ages. Isolation of PBMCs gave at least 7 million cells per sample. CDR1 is MNHNY, CDR2 SVGAGI, per germline (reference sequence). This CDR3 contains 13 residues. The authors ran a second PCR of roughly 6 to 12 cycles using a sample-barcoded 5' primer and a J-beta primer mix. TCRdb passed the 5' RACE reads through MiXCR, listing each CDR3 protein once. This repertoire shows roughly 1,500,000 distinct CDR3 sequences, 42% found once; its top ten account for 7.9%. The table lists this clonotype with a few counts. Its antigen remains unidentified. Whole-study findings and limits: Long-lived and aged donors differed, with more naive CD4+ cells and higher diversity in the long-lived. Diversity of TCR beta correlated strongly with naive T cell percentage.

This clonotype was sampled from a woman between 18 and 29 years old in good health. The source material was blood. V and J are TRBV6-6 and TRBJ2-4; D might be TRBD1 (6 bases). The last part of the DNA fits TRBJ2-7 better; the J call may be wrong. The DNA for the CDR3 is TGTGCCAGCAGTTTGTCAGGGGAGAACGAGCAGTACTTC. Its protein product is CASSLSGENEQYF.